One sample yielded the 8 T cell receptor beta chains listed below, sequenced in a study of blood T cell repertoires in COVID-19. The data were produced by immunoSEQ multiplex PCR, yet TCRdb's version contains in-frame clones alone and is incomplete. The sample yields 250,000 to 300,000 clones, about 90% seen once. The sequencing input was peripheral blood. These receptors all stem from an older woman with COVID-19, enrolled during active disease.

This CDR3 is CASSWAAGREAFF. CDR3 DNA: TGCGCCAGCAGCTGGGCGGCAGGGCGAGAAGCTTTCTTT. The chain recombines TRBV5-1 with TRBJ1-1, with a weak D call TRBD1 (5 bases). Trimming pared 3 bases from V and 8 bases from J, leaving 14 bases between. The CDR3 loop spans 13 amino acids. The germline V gene has CDR1 SGHRS and CDR2 YFSETQ.

The V gene is TRBV19, the J gene TRBJ2-7; the D gene is possibly TRBD1 (8 bases). CDR1 and CDR2 from the germline V gene are LNHDA and SQIVND (reference sequence). The CDR3 extends over 14 amino acids. Trimming took 5 bases from V and 2 from J, leaving 13 bases between them. The CDR3 DNA sequence: TGTGCCAGTAGTGCAACAGGGGGGGCCTACGAGCAGTACTTC. Translated, it gives CASSATGGAYEQYF.

The chain links TRBV6-2 or TRBV6-3 to TRBJ1-4, with no clear D. The ends were cut back, 4 bases at V and 8 bases at J, with 8 bases in the middle. From germline, CDR1 is MNHEY and CDR2 SVGEGT. This CDR3 has 12 residues. The CDR3 here is CASSSPREKLFF. CDR3 nucleotides: TGTGCCAGCAGTTCCCCTCGGGAAAAACTGTTTTTT.

The V and J genes are TRBV4-2 and TRBJ2-3; the D gene is possibly TRBD1 (6 bases). The CDR3 sequence is 13 residues long. V lost 8 bases, J lost 2 bases, and 11 bases lay in between. In germline, CDR1 is LGHNA, CDR2 YNFKEQ. The CDR3 nucleotides read TGTGCCAGCTCTCGGGACAACACAGATACGCAGTATTTT. Amino acids: CASSRDNTDTQYF.

V and J are TRBV4-3 and TRBJ1-6; TRBD1 matches 8 bases. V was pared by 2 bases and J by 10 bases, with 10 bases of the junction left unmatched. This CDR3 has 16 amino acids. Germline V lookup: CDR1 LGHNA, CDR2 YSLEER. The CDR3 here is CASSQIPQGAESPLHF. In nucleotides, the CDR3 is TGCGCCAGCAGCCAAATCCCCCAGGGGGCAGAATCACCCCTCCACTTT.

The genes are TRBV24-1 and TRBJ1-5; 7 positions match TRBD1. CDR1 and CDR2 from the germline V gene are KGHDR and SFDVKD. CDR3 size: 14 residues. With V trimmed by 7 bases and J by 3 bases, 5 bases remained unmatched. The CDR3 DNA reads TGTGCCACCAGCGACAGGGAGAACAATCAGCCCCAGCATTTT. This codes for CATSDRENNQPQHF.

This chain joins TRBV18 and TRBJ1-1; 10 bases agree with TRBD1. After removal of 3 bases from V and 5 bases from J, the junction contained 3 bases not matched to a gene. The CDR3 is made up of 14 amino acids. Per germline, CDR1 KGHSH and CDR2 LQKENI. The CDR3 loop reads CASSPDRGLTEAFF. CDR3 in DNA: TGTGCCAGCTCACCCGACAGGGGGCTAACTGAAGCTTTCTTT. The full variable domain, in which reference TRBV18 and TRBJ1-1 provide the parts outside the CDR3, is NAGVMQNPRHLVRRRGQEARLRCSPMKGHSHVYWYRQLPEEGLKFMVYLQKENIIDESGMPKERFSAEFPKEGPSILRIQQVVRGDSAAYFCASSPDRGLTEAFFGQGTRLTVV.

A few counts support this clone. The chain couples TRBV15 to TRBJ2-6; D unresolved. This CDR3 contains 15 residues. V lost 7 bases and J 0 bases, leaving 10 bases between the germline ends. The germline CDR1 and CDR2 sequences are LNHNV and YYDKDF (reference sequence). The CDR3 region has the DNA TGTGCCACCAACCCGAGATACTCTGGGGCCAACGTCCTGACTTTC. The encoded protein is CATNPRYSGANVLTF.